These T cell receptor beta chains were read from a single sample in a study of blood T cell repertoires in COVID-19. TCRdb's copy holds only in-frame clones and misses some; the assay was immunoSEQ multiplex PCR. The data contain nearly 350,000 clones, more than 70% of them singletons. Source material: peripheral blood. These TCRs come from a woman in her 70s with COVID-19, enrolled during active disease. The CDR3 runs from the conserved cysteine through the conserved F or W. D genes are given only for firm matches. Rows may omit the clone size; those that give it use once, few, many or a size class.

cdr3_nt	cdr3_aa	clone_size	j_call	v_call	d_call
TGTGCCAGCAGCAGCCAGGGGGCGGGCACTGAAGCTTTCTTT	CASSSQGAGTEAFF	once	TRBJ1-1	TRBV13	TRBD1
TGTGCCAGCAGTTTGGGCCGAGGGGACTCCAGACAGCCCCAGCATTTT	CASSLGRGDSRQPQHF	-	TRBJ1-5	TRBV28	-
TGTGCCAGCAGCTCAGCACGGGAGGCTACTAAAGGGCAGCCCCAGCATTTT	CASSSAREATKGQPQHF	-	TRBJ1-5	TRBV7-9	-
TGTGCCAGCAGCGTTAGCGGGGGGGCCTTAAATGAGCAGTTCTTC	CASSVSGGALNEQFF	-	TRBJ2-1	TRBV11-3	TRBD2
TGTGCCAGCAGTTACTCGACTGGCCGAGGGAACTATGGCTACACCTTC	CASSYSTGRGNYGYTF	-	TRBJ1-2	TRBV6-5	-
TGTGCCAGCAGTTTAAGGCGGGGGGGTACAGATACGCAGTATTTT	CASSLRRGGTDTQYF	-	TRBJ2-3	TRBV27	TRBD2
TGTGCCAGCAGCTCTCAGATGTATGAAGCTTTCTTT	CASSSQMYEAFF	-	TRBJ1-1	TRBV7-9	-
TGTGCCAGCAGCCCCCCAGGGGTTTTTTACGAGCAGTACTTC	CASSPPGVFYEQYF	-	TRBJ2-7	TRBV2	-
TGTGCCAGCATAGACGGGGGGGCCTCGGATACGCAGTATTTT	CASIDGGASDTQYF	-	TRBJ2-3	TRBV2	TRBD2
TGTGCCAGCAGCTTGGGTCAGGGATCGTACGAGCAGTACTTC	CASSLGQGSYEQYF	-	TRBJ2-7	TRBV5-4	-
TGCGCCAGCAGCTTCGTGGGACTAGCGGGGGCCCTATACAATGAGCAGTTCTTC	CASSFVGLAGALYNEQFF	-	TRBJ2-1	TRBV5-1	TRBD2
TGTGCCAGCAGTTTATCTAGAGCTAGCGGGGGAGGCGCAGATACGCAGTATTTT	CASSLSRASGGGADTQYF	-	TRBJ2-3	TRBV27	TRBD2
TGTGCCAGCAGCTTCATGGCCCTTGCAACTAATGAAAAACTGTTTTTT	CASSFMALATNEKLFF	-	TRBJ1-4	TRBV7-8	-
TGTGCCAGCAGTTCTATGGGACAGGGTGATCAGCCCCAGCATTTT	CASSSMGQGDQPQHF	-	TRBJ1-5	TRBV28	TRBD1
TGTGCCAGCAGCTCGGTCAGGGGGGAGGTTCAGTTCTTC	CASSSVRGEVQFF	-	TRBJ2-1	TRBV7-2	-
TGTGCCACTGGCCAGGGGGGTAGGGGCTACACCTTC	CATGQGGRGYTF	-	TRBJ1-2	TRBV19	TRBD1
TGTGCCAGCAGTTTAAGCGAACAAGTCACAGATACGCAGTATTTT	CASSLSEQVTDTQYF	-	TRBJ2-3	TRBV27	-
TGTGCCAGCAGCTTAGAGCGGGCTAATCAGCCCCAGCATTTT	CASSLERANQPQHF	-	TRBJ1-5	TRBV7-8	-
TGTGCCAGCAGCCAGGGGTTCGAGACCCAGTACTTC	CASSQGFETQYF	-	TRBJ2-5	TRBV13	-
TGTGCCAGCAGCCAAGCGTGGCAGGGGGCTGGTGGCTACACCTTC	CASSQAWQGAGGYTF	-	TRBJ1-2	TRBV3-1/TRBV3-2	TRBD1
TGTGCCAGCATCCCAGATGACTACCCATACAATGAGCAGTTCTTC	CASIPDDYPYNEQFF	-	TRBJ2-1	TRBV28	-
TGTGCCAGCAGTCCCCGGGACAGGGTCACCCTCCACTTT	CASSPRDRVTLHF	-	TRBJ1-6	TRBV28	TRBD1
TGTGCCACCAGTGACTCCCGGGACAGGGGATATCAGCCCCAGCATTTT	CATSDSRDRGYQPQHF	-	TRBJ1-5	TRBV24-1	TRBD1
TGTGCCAGCAGCTTACGTCAAAGACTAGTAGTTTCCACCGGGGAGCTGTTTTTT	CASSLRQRLVVSTGELFF	once	TRBJ2-2	TRBV11-2	-
TGTGCCAGCAGTTGGACAGGAAACACTGAAGCTTTCTTT	CASSWTGNTEAFF	-	TRBJ1-1	TRBV27	TRBD1
TGTGCCAGCAGCTTGGGGACCGGGGGAATCGATGGCTACACCTTC	CASSLGTGGIDGYTF	-	TRBJ1-2	TRBV5-6	-
TGTGCCAGTAGTGCCGGGACTAGCGGGGGGTCAACCAATGAGCAGTTCTTC	CASSAGTSGGSTNEQFF	once	TRBJ2-1	TRBV19	TRBD2
TGTGCCAGCAGCTTGGGAGGGGGCGATCAGCCCCAGCATTTT	CASSLGGGDQPQHF	-	TRBJ1-5	TRBV5-6	TRBD1
TGTGCCAGCAGCTCGCCCATAGCGGGGTTAAAAAATGAGCAGTTCTTC	CASSSPIAGLKNEQFF	-	TRBJ2-1	TRBV11-3	TRBD2
TGTGCCAGCAGCTTCTTTGCGGGGGCTTACAATGAGCAGTTCTTC	CASSFFAGAYNEQFF	-	TRBJ2-1	TRBV7-9	-
TGTGCCAGCAGCAACAGGACAGGTCCCCCCTCTGGAAACACCATATATTTT	CASSNRTGPPSGNTIYF	-	TRBJ1-3	TRBV21-1	-
TGTGCCAGTTGGGACTCTCACTCGCCATCGCAGTTCTTC	CASWDSHSPSQFF	-	TRBJ2-1	TRBV19	-
TGTGCCAGCAGTGCTAGCGGGGGGGACAAAAACATTCAGTACTTC	CASSASGGDKNIQYF	-	TRBJ2-4	TRBV9	TRBD2
TGTGCCAGCAGCTTTGGGACAGGTACCTACGAGCAGTACTTC	CASSFGTGTYEQYF	-	TRBJ2-7	TRBV5-6	TRBD1
TGTGCCAGTCGAGGACAGGGCGGCGGCTACACCTTC	CASRGQGGGYTF	-	TRBJ1-2	TRBV19	TRBD1
TGCGCCAGCAGCACGCAGGGGGATTCACCCCTCCACTTT	CASSTQGDSPLHF	once	TRBJ1-6	TRBV5-1	TRBD1
TGTGCCACCAGTGATCTCGCGGATAATCAGCCCCAGCATTTT	CATSDLADNQPQHF	-	TRBJ1-5	TRBV24-1	-
TGTGCCAGTAGTATGAAAAAGCTAATGAACACTGAAGCTTTCTTT	CASSMKKLMNTEAFF	-	TRBJ1-1	TRBV19	-
TGTGCCAGCAGAGGACAACAGAACACTGAAGCTTTCTTT	CASRGQQNTEAFF	few	TRBJ1-1	TRBV25-1	-
TGTGCCAGCAGCTTGGGGCAGGGGGACTATCAGCCCCAGCATTTT	CASSLGQGDYQPQHF	-	TRBJ1-5	TRBV5-8	TRBD1
TGTGCCAGTAGGACTACAGGGACGCGAGAGACCCAGTACTTC	CASRTTGTRETQYF	-	TRBJ2-5	TRBV19	-
TGTGCCAGCTCGCGGGCCACCTACGAGCAGTACTTC	CASSRATYEQYF	once	TRBJ2-7	TRBV12-3/TRBV12-4	-